The entry below gives a single TCR beta chain sequence along with its context. The data belong to a study of blood T cell repertoires in COVID-19. Whole-study context: From the United States, Italy and Spain came samples of acute and convalescent COVID-19. In each case, the material was cDNA or gDNA derived from T cells, B-cell-depleted T cells, or PBMCs.

This CDR3 contains 15 residues. The germline V and J ends were trimmed by 1 base and 5 bases, with 14 bases remaining between them. Germline CDR1 is SEHNR and CDR2 is FQNEAQ (reference sequence). Authors' analysis steps: Scientists estimated how many nucleated cells there were by amplifying reference gene primers. Sequenced by immunoSEQ multiplex PCR; TCRdb stores in-frame clones only, minus some. From that table come the V and J calls and clone size; the DNA was used to work out D and trimming. Of about 35,000 clones in the sample, under 90% are singletons; the top ten hold 3% to 4%. The sequence was obtained from a man in his forties or fifties with acute or convalescent COVID-19. The V gene is TRBV7-9, the J gene TRBJ2-5, with D maybe TRBD2 (5 bases). The sequencing input was peripheral blood. CDR3 loop: CASSLVVGEGETQYF. CDR3 bases: TGTGCCAGCAGCTTAGTTGTGGGAGAGGGTGAGACCCAGTACTTC.